These 6 T cell receptor beta chains were all obtained from the same sample, sequenced in a study of spatial heterogeneity in lung cancer. TCRdb reprocessed the 5' RACE reads via MiXCR and lists one record per CDR3 protein. This sample has over 40,000 distinct CDR3 sequences, with 12% found just once. Time point defined: blood at routine non-recurrence follow-up after resection. The sample consisted of PBMCs, taken at follow-up. The receptors were sampled from a male donor with early-stage non-small cell lung cancer.

This clonotype has ten or more counts. The rearrangement joins TRBV7-9 to TRBJ1-1; TRBD1 might be the D (6 bases). CDR1 SEHNR and CDR2 FQNEAQ come from the germline V gene (reference sequence). The CDR3 extends over 13 amino acids. The V end lost 10 bases, the J end lost 3 bases, and 15 bases lay between the germline ends. The CDR3: CAITGTMDTEAFF. For the CDR3, the DNA is TGTGCCATCACAGGGACGATGGACACTGAAGCTTTCTTT. The full variable domain, with the rest looked up from reference TRBV7-9 and TRBJ1-1, is DTGVSQNPRHKITKRGQNVTFRCDPISEHNRLYWYRQTLGQGPEFLTYFQNEAQLEKSRLLSDRFSAERPKGSFSTLEIQRTEQGDSAMYLCAITGTMDTEAFFGQGTRLTVV.

At least ten counts were recorded for this clonotype. The gene calls are TRBV6-5 and TRBJ1-2, with D perhaps matching TRBD1 (6 bases). Germline V gene lookup returns CDR1 MNHEY and CDR2 SVGAGI. The CDR3 loop spans 16 amino acids. Trimming removed 0 bases from V and 3 bases from J, with 14 bases in between. The DNA of the CDR3 is TGTGCCAGCAGTTACTCTACTTCGGCAGGGGACTATGGCTACACCTTC. Translating gives CASSYSTSAGDYGYTF.

This clonotype was found many times. CDR3 sequence reads: CASSLAGSSYEQYF. The CDR3 DNA reads as TGTGCCAGCAGTTTAGCCGGGTCCTCCTACGAGCAGTACTTC. The chain recombines TRBV27 with TRBJ2-7; D is undetermined. CDR3 length: 14 residues. CDR1 MNHEY and CDR2 SMNVEV come from the germline V gene (reference sequence). V was trimmed by 2 bases and J by 0 bases, leaving 8 bases between them.

This clonotype was recorded at least ten times. The chain's CDR3 is CASSFPMRGGTGTDTQYF. The CDR3 coding sequence is TGTGCCAGCAGCTTCCCCATGCGGGGAGGAACCGGCACAGATACGCAGTATTTT. The rearrangement joins TRBV7-2 to TRBJ2-3, with a tentative D call TRBD2 (6 bases). V lost 3 bases to trimming and J lost 1 base, with 20 bases between them. The CDR3 sequence is 18 residues long. Germline V gene sequence: CDR1 SGHTA, CDR2 FQGNSA. The full variable domain, rest sourced from reference TRBV7-2 and TRBJ2-3, is GAGVSQSPSNKVTEKGKDVELRCDPISGHTALYWYRQSLGQGLEFLIYFQGNSAPDKSGLPSDRFSAERTGGSVSTLTIQRTQQEDSAVYLCASSFPMRGGTGTDTQYFGPGTRLTVL.

The V gene is TRBV7-2, the J gene TRBJ2-1; 10 nucleotides agree with TRBD1. The CDR3 is 16 amino acids. CDR1 SGHTA and CDR2 FQGNSA come from the germline V gene. Trimming at V came to 5 bases and at J to 6 bases, leaving 10 bases not matched to a gene. The CDR3 is CASSLGGQGLRNEQFF. CDR3 coding DNA: TGTGCCAGCAGCCTAGGGGGACAGGGGCTGCGCAATGAGCAGTTCTTC. The full variable domain, in which reference TRBV7-2 and TRBJ2-1 provide the parts outside the CDR3, is GAGVSQSPSNKVTEKGKDVELRCDPISGHTALYWYRQSLGQGLEFLIYFQGNSAPDKSGLPSDRFSAERTGGSVSTLTIQRTQQEDSAVYLCASSLGGQGLRNEQFFGPGTRLTVL.

This chain joins TRBV7-2 and TRBJ2-4, with D tentatively TRBD2 (5 bases). Germline CDR1 reads SGHTA; CDR2 reads FQGNSA. The CDR3 has 12 residues. The V gene lost 6 bases and the J gene lost 4 bases, with 7 bases spanning the gap. CDR3 sequence (DNA): TGTGCCAGCAGTAGCGTGAAAAACATTCAGTACTTC. The encoded protein is CASSSVKNIQYF.